This T cell receptor (beta chain) was retrieved from a study of blood T cell repertoires in COVID-19. Clones were read by immunoSEQ multiplex PCR, and TCRdb kept only the in-frame ones, dropping some. The sample lists around 140,000 clones, approximately 89% seen once, with approximately 10% in the top ten. The clonotype originates from a man aged 55-75 years with active or convalescent COVID-19. Sequenced sample: peripheral blood.

DNA of the CDR3: TGTGCCAGCTCACCATCCGGGACAGGGTATGGCTACACCTTC. Its protein product is CASSPSGTGYGYTF. The chain carries TRBV18 and TRBJ1-2; 9 bases align to TRBD1. Per germline, CDR1 KGHSH and CDR2 LQKENI. The CDR3 totals 14 residues. The ends lost 2 bases at V and 5 bases at J; junction bases unmatched: 3.